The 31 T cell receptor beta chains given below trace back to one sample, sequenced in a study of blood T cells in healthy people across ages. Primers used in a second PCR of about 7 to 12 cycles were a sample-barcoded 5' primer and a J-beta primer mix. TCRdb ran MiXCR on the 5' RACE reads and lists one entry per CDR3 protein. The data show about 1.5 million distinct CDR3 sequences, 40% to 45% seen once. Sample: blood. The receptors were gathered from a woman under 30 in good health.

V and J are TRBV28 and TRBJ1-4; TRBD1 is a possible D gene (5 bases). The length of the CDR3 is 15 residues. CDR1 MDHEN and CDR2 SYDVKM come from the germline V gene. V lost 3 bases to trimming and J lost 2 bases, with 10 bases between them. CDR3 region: CASSLVGVTNEKLFF. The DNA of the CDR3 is TGTGCCAGCAGTTTGGTAGGGGTGACTAATGAAAAACTGTTTTTT.

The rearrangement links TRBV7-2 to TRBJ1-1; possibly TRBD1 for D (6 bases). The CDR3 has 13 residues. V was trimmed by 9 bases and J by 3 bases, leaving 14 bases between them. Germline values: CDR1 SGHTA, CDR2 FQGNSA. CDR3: CASERGGDTEAFF. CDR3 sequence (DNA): TGTGCCAGTGAGAGGGGGGGTGACACTGAAGCTTTCTTT.

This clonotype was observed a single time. CDR3 in DNA: TGCGCCAGCAGCTTGGCCTTCGGTCCTAGCACTGAAGCTTTCTTT. It translates to CASSLAFGPSTEAFF. The chain combines TRBV5-1 with TRBJ1-1; D is ambiguous. Germline V gene sequence: CDR1 SGHRS, CDR2 YFSETQ. Trimming stripped 0 bases from V and 4 bases from J, with 13 bases between. This CDR3 contains 15 residues.

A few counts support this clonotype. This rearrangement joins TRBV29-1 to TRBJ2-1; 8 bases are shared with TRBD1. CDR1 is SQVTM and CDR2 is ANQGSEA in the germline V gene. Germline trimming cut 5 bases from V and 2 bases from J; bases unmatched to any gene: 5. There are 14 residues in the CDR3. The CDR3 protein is CSVKGQGPYNEQFF. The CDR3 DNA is TGCAGCGTTAAAGGACAGGGACCCTACAATGAGCAGTTCTTC.

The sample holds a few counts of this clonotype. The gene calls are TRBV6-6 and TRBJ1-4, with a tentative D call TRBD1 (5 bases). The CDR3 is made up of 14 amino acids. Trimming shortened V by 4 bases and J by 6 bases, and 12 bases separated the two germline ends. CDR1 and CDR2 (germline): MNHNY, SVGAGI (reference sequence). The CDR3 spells CASSSAGGYEKLFF. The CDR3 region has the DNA TGTGCCAGCAGTTCGGCGGGGGGTTATGAAAAACTGTTTTTT.

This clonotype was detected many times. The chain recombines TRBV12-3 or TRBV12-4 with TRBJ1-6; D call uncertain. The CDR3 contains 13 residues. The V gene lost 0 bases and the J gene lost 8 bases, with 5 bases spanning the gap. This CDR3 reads CASSLALDSPLHF. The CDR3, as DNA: TGTGCCAGCAGTTTAGCGCTGGATTCACCCCTCCACTTT.

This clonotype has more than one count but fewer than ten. The CDR3 DNA reads TGTGCCAGCAGCCCAAGCGGACAGTCCAGGGGGAATGAGCAGTTCTTC. Its translation: CASSPSGQSRGNEQFF. The chain uses TRBV7-9 and TRBJ2-1; 7 bases align to TRBD1. V lost 5 bases, J lost 7 bases, and 14 bases stayed unmatched. CDR3 length: 16 residues. Germline CDR1 is SEHNR and CDR2 is FQNEAQ (reference sequence). Together with reference TRBV7-9 and TRBJ2-1, the CDR3 gives the full variable domain: DTGVSQNPRHKITKRGQNVTFRCDPISEHNRLYWYRQTLGQGPEFLTYFQNEAQLEKSRLLSDRFSAERPKGSFSTLEIQRTEQGDSAMYLCASSPSGQSRGNEQFFGPGTRLTVL.

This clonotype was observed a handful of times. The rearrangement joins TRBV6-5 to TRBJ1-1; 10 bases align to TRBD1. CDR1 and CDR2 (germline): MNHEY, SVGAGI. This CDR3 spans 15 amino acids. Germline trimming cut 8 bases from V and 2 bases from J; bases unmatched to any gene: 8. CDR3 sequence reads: CASESRQGANTEAFF. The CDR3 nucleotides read TGTGCCAGCGAATCCCGACAGGGGGCAAACACTGAAGCTTTCTTT.

CDR3: CSAREGLRAVGEKLFF. The CDR3, as DNA: TGCAGTGCTAGAGAAGGGCTGAGGGCTGTAGGTGAAAAACTGTTTTTT. This chain links TRBV20-1 with TRBJ1-4; no clear D. V was shortened by 0 bases and J by 7 bases, with 18 bases between the two germline ends. This CDR3 is 16 amino acids long. Germline CDR1 reads DFQATT; CDR2 reads SNEGSKA (reference sequence).

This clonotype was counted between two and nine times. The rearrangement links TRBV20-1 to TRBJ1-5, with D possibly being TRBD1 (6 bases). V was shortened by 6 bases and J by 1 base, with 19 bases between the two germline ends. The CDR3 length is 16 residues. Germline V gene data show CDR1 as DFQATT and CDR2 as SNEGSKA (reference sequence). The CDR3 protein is CSAHNRVYRSNQPQHF. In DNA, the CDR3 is TGCAGTGCCCATAACAGGGTTTACAGGAGCAATCAGCCCCAGCATTTT.

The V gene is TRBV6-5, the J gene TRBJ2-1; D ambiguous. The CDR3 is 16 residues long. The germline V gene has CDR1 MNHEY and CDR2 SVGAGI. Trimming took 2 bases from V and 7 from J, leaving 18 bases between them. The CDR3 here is CASSYGLGQLVNEQFF. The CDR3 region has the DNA TGTGCCAGCAGTTACGGCTTAGGGCAGCTCGTAAATGAGCAGTTCTTC.

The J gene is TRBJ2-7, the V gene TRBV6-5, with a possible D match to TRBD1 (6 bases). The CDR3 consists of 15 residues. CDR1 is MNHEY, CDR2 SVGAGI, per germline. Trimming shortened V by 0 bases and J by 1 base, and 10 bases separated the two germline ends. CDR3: CASSYSGHLSYEQYF. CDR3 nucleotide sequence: TGTGCCAGCAGTTACTCGGGACACCTTTCCTACGAGCAGTACTTC.

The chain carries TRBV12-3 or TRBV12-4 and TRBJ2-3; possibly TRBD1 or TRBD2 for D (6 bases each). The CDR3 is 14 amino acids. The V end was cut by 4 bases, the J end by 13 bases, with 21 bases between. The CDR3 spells CASSSGLRTDAEYF. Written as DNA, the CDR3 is TGTGCCAGCAGTTCGGGACTGAGGACAGATGCGGAGTATTTT.

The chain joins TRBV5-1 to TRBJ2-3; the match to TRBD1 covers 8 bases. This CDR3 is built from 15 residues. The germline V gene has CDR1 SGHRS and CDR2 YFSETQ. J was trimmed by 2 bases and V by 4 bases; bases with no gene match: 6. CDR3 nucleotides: TGCGCCAGCAGCGTCTTGGGACAGGACACAGATACGCAGTATTTT. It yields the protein CASSVLGQDTDTQYF.

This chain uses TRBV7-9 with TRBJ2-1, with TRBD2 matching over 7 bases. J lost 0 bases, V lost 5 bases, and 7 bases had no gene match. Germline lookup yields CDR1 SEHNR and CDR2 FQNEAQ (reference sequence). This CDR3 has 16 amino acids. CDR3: CASSRPTGGSYNEQFF. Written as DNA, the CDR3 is TGTGCCAGCAGCCGACCGACGGGGGGCTCCTACAATGAGCAGTTCTTC. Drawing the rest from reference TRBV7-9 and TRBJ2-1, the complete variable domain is DTGVSQNPRHKITKRGQNVTFRCDPISEHNRLYWYRQTLGQGPEFLTYFQNEAQLEKSRLLSDRFSAERPKGSFSTLEIQRTEQGDSAMYLCASSRPTGGSYNEQFFGPGTRLTVL.

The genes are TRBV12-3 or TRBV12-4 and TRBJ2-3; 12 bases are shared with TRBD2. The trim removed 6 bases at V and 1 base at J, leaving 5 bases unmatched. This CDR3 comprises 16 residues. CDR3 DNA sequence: TGTGCCAGCAGATTTAGACTAGCGGGGGGCACAGATACGCAGTATTTT. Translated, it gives CASRFRLAGGTDTQYF.

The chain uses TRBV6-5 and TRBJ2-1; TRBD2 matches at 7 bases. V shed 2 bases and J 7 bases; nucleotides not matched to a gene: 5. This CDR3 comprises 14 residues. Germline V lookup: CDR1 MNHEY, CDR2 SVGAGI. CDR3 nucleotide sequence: TGTGCCAGCAGTTACGGGGGGGATTTAAATGAGCAGTTCTTC. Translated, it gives CASSYGGDLNEQFF.

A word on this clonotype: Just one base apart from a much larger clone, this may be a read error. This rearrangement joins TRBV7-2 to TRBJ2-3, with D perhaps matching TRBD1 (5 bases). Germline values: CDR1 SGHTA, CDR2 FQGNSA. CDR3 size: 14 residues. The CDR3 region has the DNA TGTGCCAGAAGCTTATTAGGAACGGCAGGGATGCAGTATTTT. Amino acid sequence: CARSLLGTAGMQYF.

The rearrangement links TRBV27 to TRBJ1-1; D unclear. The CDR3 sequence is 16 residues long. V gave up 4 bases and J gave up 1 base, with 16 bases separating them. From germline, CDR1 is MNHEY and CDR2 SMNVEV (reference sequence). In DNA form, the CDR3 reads TGTGCCAGCAGTTCGTTCTGGACGGGAACGAACACTGAAGCTTTCTTT. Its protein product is CASSSFWTGTNTEAFF.

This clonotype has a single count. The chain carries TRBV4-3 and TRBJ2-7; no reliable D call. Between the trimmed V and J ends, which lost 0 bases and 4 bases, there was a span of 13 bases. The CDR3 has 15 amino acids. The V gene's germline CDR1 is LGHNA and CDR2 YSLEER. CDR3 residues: CASSQDLRVGYEQYF. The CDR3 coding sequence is TGCGCCAGCAGCCAAGATCTCCGTGTGGGGTACGAGCAGTACTTC.

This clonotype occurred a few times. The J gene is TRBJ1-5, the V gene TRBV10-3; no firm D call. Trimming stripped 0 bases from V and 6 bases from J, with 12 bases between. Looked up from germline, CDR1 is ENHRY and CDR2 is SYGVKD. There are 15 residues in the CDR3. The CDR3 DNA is TGTGCCATCAGTGAGTCCGAACTGAGCGGTCAGCCCCAGCATTTT. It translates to CAISESELSGQPQHF.

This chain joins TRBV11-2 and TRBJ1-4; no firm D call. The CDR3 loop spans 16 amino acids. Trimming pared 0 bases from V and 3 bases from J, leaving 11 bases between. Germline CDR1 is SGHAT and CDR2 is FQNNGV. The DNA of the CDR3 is TGTGCCAGCAGCTTAGATTTAGACGTCTCTAATGAAAAACTGTTTTTT. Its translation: CASSLDLDVSNEKLFF.

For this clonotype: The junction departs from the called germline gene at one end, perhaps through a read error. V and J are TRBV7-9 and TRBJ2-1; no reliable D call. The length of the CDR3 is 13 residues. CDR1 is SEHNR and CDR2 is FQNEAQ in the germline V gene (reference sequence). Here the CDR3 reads CAGSLVVGNEQFF. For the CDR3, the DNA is TGTGCCGGCAGCTTAGTTGTAGGTAATGAGCAGTTCTTC.

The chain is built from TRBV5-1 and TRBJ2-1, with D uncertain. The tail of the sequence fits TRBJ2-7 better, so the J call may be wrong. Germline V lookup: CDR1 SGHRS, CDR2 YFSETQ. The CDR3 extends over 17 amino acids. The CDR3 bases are TGCGCCAGCAGCTTGGAGGGCCCCGGAGCCTCCTACAATGAGCAGTACTTC. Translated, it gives CASSLEGPGASYNEQYF.

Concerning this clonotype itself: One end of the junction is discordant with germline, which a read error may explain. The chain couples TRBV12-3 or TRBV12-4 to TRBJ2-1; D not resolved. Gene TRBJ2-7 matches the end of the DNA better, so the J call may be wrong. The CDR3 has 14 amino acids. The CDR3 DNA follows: TGTGTCAGCAGTTTCCGAAATTCCTACAATGAGCAGTACTTC. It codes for CVSSFRNSYNEQYF.

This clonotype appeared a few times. This CDR3 is CSAILRDGTQYF. The CDR3 bases are TGCAGTGCCATACTCAGGGATGGGACCCAGTACTTC. This chain links TRBV20-1 with TRBJ2-5; a possible D gene is TRBD1 (5 bases). The CDR3 runs 12 residues. The V gene's germline CDR1 is DFQATT and CDR2 SNEGSKA (reference sequence). V was cut by 6 bases and J by 7 bases, with 15 bases left in between.

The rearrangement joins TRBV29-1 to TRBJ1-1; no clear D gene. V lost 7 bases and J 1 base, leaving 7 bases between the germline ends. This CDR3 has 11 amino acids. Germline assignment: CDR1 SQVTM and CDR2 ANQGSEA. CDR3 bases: TGCAGCGGACGGGAGAACACTGAAGCTTTCTTT. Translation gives CSGRENTEAFF.

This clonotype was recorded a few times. CDR3 protein: CSVVRPLTYEQYF. The CDR3 bases are TGCAGCGTTGTCAGGCCTCTCACCTACGAGCAGTACTTC. The rearrangement links TRBV29-1 to TRBJ2-7; the D is unclear. CDR3 length: 13 amino acids. CDR1 and CDR2 from the germline V gene are SQVTM and ANQGSEA. Trimming left V 4 bases short and J 2 bases short, with 12 bases between.

The CDR3 region has the DNA TGTGCCAGCGCCGATCCGTACTCTGGAAACACCATATATTTT. This gives the protein CASADPYSGNTIYF. V is TRBV25-1 and J is TRBJ1-3; no reliable D call. The V end lost 8 bases, the J end lost 0 bases, and 11 bases lay between the germline ends. There are 14 residues in the CDR3. Germline loops: CDR1 MGHDK, CDR2 SYGVNS.

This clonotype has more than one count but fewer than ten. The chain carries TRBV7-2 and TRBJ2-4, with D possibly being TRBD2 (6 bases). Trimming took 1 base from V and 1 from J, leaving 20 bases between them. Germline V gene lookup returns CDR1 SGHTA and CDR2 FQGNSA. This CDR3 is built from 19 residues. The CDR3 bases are TGTGCCAGCAGCTTAGTGGGGGGTAGGGGAGTAAGGGCCAAAAACATTCAGTACTTC. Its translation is CASSLVGGRGVRAKNIQYF.

This chain's CDR3 is CATSKYTYNEQFF. DNA for the CDR3: TGTGCCACCAGCAAGTACACCTACAATGAGCAGTTCTTC. The chain couples TRBV15 to TRBJ2-1, with D hard to call. From germline, CDR1 is LNHNV and CDR2 YYDKDF (reference sequence). The V and J ends lost 4 bases and 2 bases respectively, with 6 bases between them. The CDR3 is made up of 13 amino acids.